This T cell receptor beta chain was sequenced in a study of cytomegalovirus exposure and HLA in healthy donors. About the study: One earlier analysis, a look at about 179 million T cells, found about 100 million unique TCR beta sequences. General study findings and limits: TCR beta sequences reportedly predicted most subjects' HLA-A and HLA-B alleles accurately.

The CDR3 loop spans 15 amino acids. Per germline, CDR1 MNHEY and CDR2 SVGAGI. Healthy bone marrow donors made up the cohort. This clone came up a few times. As yet, its antigen is unknown. A multiplex PCR was run with 60 Vbeta primers and 13 Jbeta primers. The assay was immunoSEQ multiplex PCR, and TCRdb's table has in-frame clones only and misses some. Of about 96,000 clones in the sample, 65% to 80% were seen once. Sequencing was done on a sample of PBMCs. The chain joins TRBV6-5 to TRBJ1-4; tentatively, D is TRBD1 (5 bases). The clonotype was recovered from a female donor in good health and CMV-seropositive. CDR3 in amino acids: CLTSTALPYDEKLFF. Written as DNA, the CDR3 is TGTCTTACGTCGACAGCCCTACCATATGATGAAAAACTGTTTTTT.